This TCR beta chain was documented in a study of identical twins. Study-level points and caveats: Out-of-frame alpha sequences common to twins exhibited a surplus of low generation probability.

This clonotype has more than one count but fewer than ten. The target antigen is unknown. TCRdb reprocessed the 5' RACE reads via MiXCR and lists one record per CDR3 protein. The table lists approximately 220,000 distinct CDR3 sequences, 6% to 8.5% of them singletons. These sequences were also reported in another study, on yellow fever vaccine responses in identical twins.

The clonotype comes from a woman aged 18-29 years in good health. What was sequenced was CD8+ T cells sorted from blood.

In DNA, the CDR3 is TGTGCCAGCAGCTTAGAATGGACACGGAGGGACGAGCAGTACTTC. Amino acid sequence: CASSLEWTRRDEQYF. The genes are TRBV7-2 and TRBJ2-7; D is perhaps TRBD2 (6 bases). CDR1 SGHTA and CDR2 FQGNSA come from the germline V gene. This CDR3 comprises 15 residues. The V and J ends lost 1 base and 5 bases respectively, with 15 bases between them.